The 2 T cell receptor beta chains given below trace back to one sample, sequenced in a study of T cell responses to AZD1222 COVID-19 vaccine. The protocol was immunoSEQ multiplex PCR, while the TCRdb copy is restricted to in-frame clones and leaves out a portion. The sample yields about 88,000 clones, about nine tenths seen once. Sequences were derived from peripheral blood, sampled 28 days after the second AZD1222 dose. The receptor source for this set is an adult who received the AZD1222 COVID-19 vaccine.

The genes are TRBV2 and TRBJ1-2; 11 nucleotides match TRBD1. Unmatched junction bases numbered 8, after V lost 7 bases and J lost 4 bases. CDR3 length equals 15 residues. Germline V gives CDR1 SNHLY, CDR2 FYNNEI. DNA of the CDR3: TGTGCCAGCATTCCGGACAGGGGGCGAATCTATGGCTACACCTTC. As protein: CASIPDRGRIYGYTF.

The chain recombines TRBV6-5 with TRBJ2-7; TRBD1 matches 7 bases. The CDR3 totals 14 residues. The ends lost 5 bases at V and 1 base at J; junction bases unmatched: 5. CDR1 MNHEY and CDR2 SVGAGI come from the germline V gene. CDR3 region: CASSRRQGSYEQYF. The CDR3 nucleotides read TGTGCCAGCAGTCGCAGACAGGGATCCTACGAGCAGTACTTC.